Sequencing of this T cell receptor (beta chain) was carried out in a study of human thymus T cells. Study-wide results and limits: Thymic and blood repertoires showed apparently biased V and J gene usage. Related research described strongly overlapping thymic repertoires in unrelated people.

It was from resections taken during corrective heart surgery that the thymus tissue came. It was healthy Finnish infants having corrective surgery for congenital heart defects who were the donors. In this sample, this clone turned up once. Its antigen remains unidentified. In germline, CDR1 is SGHDN, CDR2 FVKESK. Losses at the gene ends were 4 bases for V and 3 bases for J; bases not matched to a gene: 14. CDR3 length equals 17 residues. Repertoires were generated with immunoSEQ multiplex PCR, while TCRdb's copy carries only in-frame clones and drops some. The table lists about 78,000 clones, around 96% of them singletons.

The material sequenced was thymus tissue. This TCR came from a boy in the first two years of life with a congenital heart defect but otherwise immunologically healthy. The chain couples TRBV14 to TRBJ2-5, with TRBD2 matching 7 bases. The CDR3 here is CASSRPMGDGGKETQYF. The CDR3 coding sequence is TGTGCCAGCAGCCGCCCCATGGGGGACGGGGGGAAAGAGACCCAGTACTTC.